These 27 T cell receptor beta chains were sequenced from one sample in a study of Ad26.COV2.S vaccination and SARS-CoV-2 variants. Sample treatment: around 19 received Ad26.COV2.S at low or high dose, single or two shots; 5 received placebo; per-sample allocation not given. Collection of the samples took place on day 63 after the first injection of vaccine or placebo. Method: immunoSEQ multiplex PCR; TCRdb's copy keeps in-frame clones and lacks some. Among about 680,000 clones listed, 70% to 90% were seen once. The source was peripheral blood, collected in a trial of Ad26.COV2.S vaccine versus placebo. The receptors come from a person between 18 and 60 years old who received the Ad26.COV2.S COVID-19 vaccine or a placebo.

The CDR3 region is CASSYGDRRHYGYTF. The CDR3 bases are TGTGCCAGCAGTTACGGGGACAGAAGACACTATGGCTACACCTTC. The rearrangement uses TRBV6-2 or TRBV6-3 and TRBJ1-2; 7 positions agree with TRBD1. Germline V gene lookup returns CDR1 MNHEY and CDR2 SVGEGT. The CDR3 is 15 amino acids. V shed 2 bases, J shed 3 bases, and the junction held 6 bases outside the gene matches.

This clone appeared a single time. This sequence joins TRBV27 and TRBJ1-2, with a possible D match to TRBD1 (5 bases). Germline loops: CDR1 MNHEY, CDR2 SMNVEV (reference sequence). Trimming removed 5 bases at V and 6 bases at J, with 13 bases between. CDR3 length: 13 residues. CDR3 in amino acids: CASSGGTVNGYTF. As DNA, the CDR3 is TGTGCCAGCAGTGGAGGGACGGTTAATGGCTACACCTTC.

Here the CDR3 DNA reads TGTGCCAGCAGCGGACAGGGCGGTCTGCTTTATGGCTACACCTTC. Its protein product is CASSGQGGLLYGYTF. The genes are TRBV11-1 and TRBJ1-2; 8 bases are a match to TRBD1. Germline CDR1 and CDR2: SGHAT and FQDESV (reference sequence). With V trimmed by 5 bases and J by 5 bases, 10 bases remained unmatched. This CDR3 comprises 15 residues.

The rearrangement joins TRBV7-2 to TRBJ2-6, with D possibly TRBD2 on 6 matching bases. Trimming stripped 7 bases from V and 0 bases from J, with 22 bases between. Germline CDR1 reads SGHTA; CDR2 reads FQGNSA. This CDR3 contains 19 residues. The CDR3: CASTAQRISGSSGANVLTF. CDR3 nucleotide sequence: TGTGCCAGCACCGCCCAGAGAATTAGCGGAAGCTCTGGGGCCAACGTCCTGACTTTC. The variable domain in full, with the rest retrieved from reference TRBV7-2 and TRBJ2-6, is GAGVSQSPSNKVTEKGKDVELRCDPISGHTALYWYRQSLGQGLEFLIYFQGNSAPDKSGLPSDRFSAERTGGSVSTLTIQRTQQEDSAVYLCASTAQRISGSSGANVLTFGAGSRLTVL.

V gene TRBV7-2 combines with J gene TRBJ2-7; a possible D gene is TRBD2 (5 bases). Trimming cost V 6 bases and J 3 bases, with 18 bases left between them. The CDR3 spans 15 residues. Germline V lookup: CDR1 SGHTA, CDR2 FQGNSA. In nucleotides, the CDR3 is TGTGCCAGCAGTCAGCACGGCGGGCCGGTCTACGAGCAGTACTTC. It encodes CASSQHGGPVYEQYF.

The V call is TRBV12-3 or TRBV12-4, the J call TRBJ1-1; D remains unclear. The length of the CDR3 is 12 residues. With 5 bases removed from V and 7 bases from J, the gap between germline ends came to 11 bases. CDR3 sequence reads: CASSPSGIEAFF. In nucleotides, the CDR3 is TGTGCCAGCAGTCCGTCGGGCATTGAAGCTTTCTTT.

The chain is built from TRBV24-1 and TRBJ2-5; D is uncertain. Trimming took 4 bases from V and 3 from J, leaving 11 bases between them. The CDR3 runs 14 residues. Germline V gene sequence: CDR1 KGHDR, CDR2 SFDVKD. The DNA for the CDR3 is TGTGCCACCAGTGACGCCCTGTGGGAAGAGACCCAGTACTTC. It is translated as CATSDALWEETQYF.

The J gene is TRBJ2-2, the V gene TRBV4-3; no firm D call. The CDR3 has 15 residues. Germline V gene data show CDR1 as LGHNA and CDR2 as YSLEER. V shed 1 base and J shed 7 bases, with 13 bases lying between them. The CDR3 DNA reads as TGCGCCAGCAGCCAAGGCGAGCTCCGTGGCGGGGAGCTGTTTTTT. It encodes CASSQGELRGGELFF.

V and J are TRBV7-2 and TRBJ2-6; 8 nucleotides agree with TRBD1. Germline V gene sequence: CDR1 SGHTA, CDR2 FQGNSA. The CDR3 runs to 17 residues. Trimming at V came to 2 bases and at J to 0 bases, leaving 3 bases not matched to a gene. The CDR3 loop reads CASSLQGASSGANVLTF. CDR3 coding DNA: TGTGCCAGCAGCTTACAGGGGGCGAGCTCTGGGGCCAACGTCCTGACTTTC.

The CDR3 protein is CASAKAGELFF. The CDR3 DNA sequence: TGTGCCAGCGCAAAGGCCGGGGAGCTGTTTTTT. The chain recombines TRBV6-6 with TRBJ2-2, with no clear D. Germline V gene data show CDR1 as MNHNY and CDR2 as SVGAGI (reference sequence). The V end was cut by 8 bases, the J end by 6 bases, with 7 bases between. The CDR3 extends over 11 amino acids.

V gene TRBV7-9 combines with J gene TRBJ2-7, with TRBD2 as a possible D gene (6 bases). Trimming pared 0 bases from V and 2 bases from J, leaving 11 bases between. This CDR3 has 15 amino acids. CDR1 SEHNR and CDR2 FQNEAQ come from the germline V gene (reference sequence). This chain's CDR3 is CASSLAAGEAYEQYF. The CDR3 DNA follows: TGTGCCAGCAGCTTAGCCGCCGGGGAGGCCTACGAGCAGTACTTC.

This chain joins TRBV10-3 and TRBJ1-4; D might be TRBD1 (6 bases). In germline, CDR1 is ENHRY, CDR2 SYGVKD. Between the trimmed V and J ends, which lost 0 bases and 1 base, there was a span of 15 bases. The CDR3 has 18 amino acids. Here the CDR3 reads CAISESIDLGGTNEKLFF. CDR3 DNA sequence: TGTGCCATCAGTGAGTCGATAGATTTAGGGGGAACTAATGAAAAACTGTTTTTT.

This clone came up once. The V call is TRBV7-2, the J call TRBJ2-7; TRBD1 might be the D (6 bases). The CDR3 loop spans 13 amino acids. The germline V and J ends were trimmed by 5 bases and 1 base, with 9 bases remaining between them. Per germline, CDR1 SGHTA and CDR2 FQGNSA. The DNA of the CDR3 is TGTGCCAGCAGCCCCGACAGGTCCTACGAGCAGTACTTC. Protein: CASSPDRSYEQYF.

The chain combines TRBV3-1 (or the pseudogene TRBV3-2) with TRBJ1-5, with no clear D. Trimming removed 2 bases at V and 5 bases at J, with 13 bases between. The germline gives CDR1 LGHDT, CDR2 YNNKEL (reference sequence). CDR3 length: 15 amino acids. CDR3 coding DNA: TGTGCCAGCAGCCAACCATCCCCACCATATCAGCCCCAGCATTTT. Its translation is CASSQPSPPYQPQHF.

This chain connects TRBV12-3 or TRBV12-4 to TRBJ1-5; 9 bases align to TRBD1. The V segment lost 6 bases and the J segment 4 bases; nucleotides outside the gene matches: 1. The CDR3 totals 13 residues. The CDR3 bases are TGTGCCAGCAGGGGACAGGGAAATCAGCCCCAGCATTTT. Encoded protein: CASRGQGNQPQHF.

The CDR3 loop reads CASSHGPGQANQPQHF. In nucleotides, the CDR3 is TGTGCCAGCAGTCACGGCCCGGGACAGGCCAATCAGCCCCAGCATTTT. The gene calls are TRBV5-4 and TRBJ1-5, with 8 bases that match TRBD1. Germline loops: CDR1 SGHNT, CDR2 YYREEE (reference sequence). V was pared by 5 bases and J by 3 bases, with 10 bases of the junction left unmatched. The CDR3 has 16 residues.

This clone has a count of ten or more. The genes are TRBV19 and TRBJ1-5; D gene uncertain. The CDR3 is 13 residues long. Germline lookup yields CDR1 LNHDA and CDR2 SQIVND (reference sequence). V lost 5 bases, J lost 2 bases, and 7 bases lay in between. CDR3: CASSEQRNQPQHF. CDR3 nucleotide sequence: TGTGCCAGTAGTGAGCAACGCAATCAGCCCCAGCATTTT. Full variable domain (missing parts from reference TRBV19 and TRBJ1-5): DGGITQSPKYLFRKEGQNVTLSCEQNLNHDAMYWYRQDPGQGLRLIYYSQIVNDFQKGDIAEGYSVSREKKESFPLTVTSAQKNPTAFYLCASSEQRNQPQHFGDGTRLSIL.

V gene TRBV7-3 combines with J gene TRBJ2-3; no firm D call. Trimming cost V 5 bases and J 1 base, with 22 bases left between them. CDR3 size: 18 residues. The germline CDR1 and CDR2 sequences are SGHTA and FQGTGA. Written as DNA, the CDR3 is TGTGCCAGCAGCCCTATGCCGATGGTAGCTCTGGGCACAGATACGCAGTATTTT. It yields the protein CASSPMPMVALGTDTQYF.

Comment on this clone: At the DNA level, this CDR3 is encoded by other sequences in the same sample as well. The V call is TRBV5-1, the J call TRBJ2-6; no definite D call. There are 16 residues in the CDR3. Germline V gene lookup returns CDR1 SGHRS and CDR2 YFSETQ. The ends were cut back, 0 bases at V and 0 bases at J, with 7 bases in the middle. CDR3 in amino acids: CASSLDGSSGANVLTF. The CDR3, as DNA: TGCGCCAGCAGCTTGGACGGTTCCTCTGGGGCCAACGTCCTGACTTTC.

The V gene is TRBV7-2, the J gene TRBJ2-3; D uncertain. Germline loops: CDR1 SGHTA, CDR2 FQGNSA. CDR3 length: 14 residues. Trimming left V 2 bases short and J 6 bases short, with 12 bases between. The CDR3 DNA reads TGTGCCAGCAGCTTAAGCCACCCCGCGGATACGCAGTATTTT. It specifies CASSLSHPADTQYF.

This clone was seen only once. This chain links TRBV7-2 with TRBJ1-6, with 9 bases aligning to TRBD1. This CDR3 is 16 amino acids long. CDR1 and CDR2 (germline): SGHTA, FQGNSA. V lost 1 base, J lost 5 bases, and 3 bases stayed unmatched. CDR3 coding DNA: TGTGCCAGCAGCTTAGAGACAGGGGGTCATAATTCACCCCTCCACTTT. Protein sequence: CASSLETGGHNSPLHF.

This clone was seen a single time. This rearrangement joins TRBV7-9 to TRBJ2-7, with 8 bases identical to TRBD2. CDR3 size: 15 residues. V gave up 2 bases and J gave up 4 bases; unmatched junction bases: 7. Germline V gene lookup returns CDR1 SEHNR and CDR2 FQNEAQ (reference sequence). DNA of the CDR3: TGTGCCAGCAGCTTATCGGGGGGGAGCGGTTACGAGCAGTACTTC. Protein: CASSLSGGSGYEQYF.

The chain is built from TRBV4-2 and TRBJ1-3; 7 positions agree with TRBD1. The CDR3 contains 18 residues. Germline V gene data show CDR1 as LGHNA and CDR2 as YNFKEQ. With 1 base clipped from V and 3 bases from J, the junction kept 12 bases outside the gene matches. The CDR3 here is CASSQGDSFQADGNTIYF. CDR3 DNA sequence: TGTGCCAGCAGCCAAGGGGACAGCTTCCAAGCAGATGGAAACACCATATATTTT.

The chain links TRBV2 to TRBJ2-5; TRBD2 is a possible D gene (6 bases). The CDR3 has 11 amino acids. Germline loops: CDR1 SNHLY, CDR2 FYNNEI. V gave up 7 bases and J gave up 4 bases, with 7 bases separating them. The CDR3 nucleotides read TGTGCCAGCATGGAGGGAGAGACCCAGTACTTC. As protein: CASMEGETQYF. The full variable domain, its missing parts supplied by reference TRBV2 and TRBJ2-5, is EPEVTQTPSHQVTQMGQEVILRCVPISNHLYFYWYRQILGQKVEFLVSFYNNEISEKSEIFDDQFSVERPDGSNFTLKIRSTKLEDSAMYFCASMEGETQYFGPGTRLLVL.

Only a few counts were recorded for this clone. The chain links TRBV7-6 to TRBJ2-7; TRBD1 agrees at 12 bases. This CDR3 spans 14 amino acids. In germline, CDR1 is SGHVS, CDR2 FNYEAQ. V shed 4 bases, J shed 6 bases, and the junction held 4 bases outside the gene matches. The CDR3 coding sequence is TGTGCCAGCAGCTCCGGGACAGGGGGCTTCGAGCAGTACTTC. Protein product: CASSSGTGGFEQYF.

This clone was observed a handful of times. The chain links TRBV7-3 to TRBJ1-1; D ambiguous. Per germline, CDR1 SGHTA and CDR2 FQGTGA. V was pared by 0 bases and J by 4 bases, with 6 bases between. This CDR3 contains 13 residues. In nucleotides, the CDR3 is TGTGCCAGCAGCTTAACAGGGCTCACTGAAGCTTTCTTT. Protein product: CASSLTGLTEAFF.

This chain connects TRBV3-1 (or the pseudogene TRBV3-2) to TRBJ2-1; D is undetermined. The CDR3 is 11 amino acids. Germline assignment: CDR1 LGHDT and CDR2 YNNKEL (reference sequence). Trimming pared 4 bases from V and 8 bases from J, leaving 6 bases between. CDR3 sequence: CASSLLDEQFF. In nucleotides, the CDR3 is TGTGCCAGCAGCCTCTTGGATGAGCAGTTCTTC.